Below, 20 T cell receptor beta chains from the same sample are listed, as sequenced in a study of blood T cell repertoires in COVID-19. The method was immunoSEQ multiplex PCR; TCRdb's version includes in-frame clones alone and lacks a portion of them. This repertoire shows roughly 120,000 clones, over 75% found once; its top ten account for approximately 11%. The sequenced sample consisted of peripheral blood. The receptors were gathered from a man aged 80 or over with acute or convalescent COVID-19.

J is TRBJ2-2 and V is TRBV3-1 (or the pseudogene TRBV3-2), with TRBD2 matching 7 bases. CDR1 is LGHDT, CDR2 YNNKEL, per germline (reference sequence). This CDR3 has 15 residues. V trimming: 3 bases; J trimming: 4 bases; junction bases outside the gene matches: 5. In nucleotides, the CDR3 is TGTGCCAGCAGCCATTCGGCTAGCGGCACCGGGGAGCTGTTTTTT. Translating it yields CASSHSASGTGELFF.

The chain uses TRBV5-8 and TRBJ1-1; the D is unclear. V was trimmed by 2 bases and J by 0 bases, leaving 8 bases between them. CDR3 length equals 14 residues. The germline gives CDR1 SGHTS, CDR2 YDEGEE. In DNA form, the CDR3 reads TGTGCCAGCAGCTTAACGGTCATGAACACTGAAGCTTTCTTT. Protein product: CASSLTVMNTEAFF.

The rearrangement uses TRBV18 and TRBJ1-1; 10 bases line up with TRBD1. This CDR3 contains 15 residues. Germline loops: CDR1 KGHSH, CDR2 LQKENI. V dropped 5 bases and J dropped 7; count of bases not matched to a gene: 10. The DNA for the CDR3 is TGTGCCAGCTCAATAACTGGGACAGGGGAAGGTGAAGCTTTCTTT. Translation: CASSITGTGEGEAFF.

The chain combines TRBV29-1 with TRBJ2-1; TRBD2 aligns across 14 bases. The germline V gene encodes CDR1 SQVTM and CDR2 ANQGSEA. This CDR3 is 18 amino acids long. J lost 0 bases, V lost 3 bases, and 7 bases had no gene match. The CDR3 nucleotides are TGCAGCGTTGAGGGGACTAGCGGGAGAGTGAGCTCCTACAATGAGCAGTTCTTC. Translated: CSVEGTSGRVSSYNEQFF.

The V and J genes are TRBV3-1 (or the pseudogene TRBV3-2) and TRBJ2-7, with TRBD2 identical over 13 bases. V dropped 5 bases and J dropped 2; count of bases not matched to a gene: 3. Germline values: CDR1 LGHDT, CDR2 YNNKEL (reference sequence). CDR3 size: 15 residues. The CDR3 region has the DNA TGTGCCAGCAGCGCTGGACTAGCGGGAGCCTACGAGCAGTACTTC. Amino acid sequence: CASSAGLAGAYEQYF.

V usage is TRBV6-4 and J usage is TRBJ2-7; 9 bases align to TRBD2. The ends lost 11 bases at V and 5 bases at J; junction bases unmatched: 16. CDR3 length: 15 amino acids. From germline, CDR1 is MRHNA and CDR2 SNTAGT. The CDR3 is CAAERGSGSPNEQYF. DNA for the CDR3: TGTGCCGCCGAACGAGGTAGCGGGAGCCCCAACGAGCAGTACTTC.

This clone was seen more than once but under ten times. The rearrangement joins TRBV12-5 to TRBJ1-1, with 9 bases lining up with TRBD1. This CDR3 has 13 residues. The junction had 4 bases not matched to a gene; V was cut back by 3 bases and J by 8 bases. Germline V gene data show CDR1 as LGHNT and CDR2 as FRNRAP. The CDR3 spells CASGFFGQGEAFF. The CDR3, as DNA: TGTGCTAGTGGTTTTTTTGGACAGGGGGAAGCTTTCTTT.

The gene calls are TRBV5-1 and TRBJ2-3; possibly TRBD2 for D (5 bases). CDR3 length: 14 amino acids. Trimming pared 0 bases from V and 6 bases from J, leaving 11 bases between. CDR1 is SGHRS and CDR2 is YFSETQ in the germline V gene. CDR3 nucleotide sequence: TGCGCCAGCAGCTTGGTTCGGGGTTGGGATACGCAGTATTTT. Translated: CASSLVRGWDTQYF.

This sequence joins TRBV19 and TRBJ1-2; D gene ambiguous. CDR1 is LNHDA, CDR2 SQIVND, per germline (reference sequence). V was trimmed by 1 base and J by 4 bases, leaving 10 bases between them. This CDR3 has 14 residues. The CDR3 reads CASSIGGVGYGYTF. The CDR3 DNA follows: TGTGCCAGTAGTATAGGCGGGGTTGGCTATGGCTACACCTTC.

Written as DNA, the CDR3 is TGTGCCAGCTCCCCGGGACAGCCCAGCACAGATACGCAGTATTTT. This encodes CASSPGQPSTDTQYF. The chain has TRBV18 and TRBJ2-3; 7 nucleotides match TRBD1. With V trimmed by 6 bases and J by 0 bases, 6 bases remained unmatched. Germline V lookup: CDR1 KGHSH, CDR2 LQKENI. The CDR3 runs 15 residues.

This clone was seen only once. The chain employs TRBV4-2 and TRBJ1-4, with TRBD1 identical over 8 bases. Losses at the gene ends were 2 bases for V and 5 bases for J; bases not matched to a gene: 4. The CDR3 consists of 15 residues. CDR1 is LGHNA, CDR2 YNFKEQ, per germline. The CDR3 here is CASSQPGQENEKLFF. CDR3 nucleotides: TGTGCCAGCAGCCAACCGGGACAGGAAAATGAAAAACTGTTTTTT.

The V and J genes are TRBV5-1 and TRBJ2-7, with 11 bases aligning to TRBD2. The CDR3 is 15 amino acids. V shed 0 bases, J shed 6 bases, and the junction held 5 bases outside the gene matches. Germline V gene data show CDR1 as SGHRS and CDR2 as YFSETQ. DNA of the CDR3: TGCGCCAGCAGCTTGGGACTAGCGGGACGGGTCGAGCAGTACTTC. Translation gives CASSLGLAGRVEQYF.

A few counts support this clone. This sequence joins TRBV5-4 and TRBJ2-7; maybe TRBD2 (5 bases). The CDR3 runs 14 residues. CDR1 and CDR2 (germline): SGHNT, YYREEE (reference sequence). Trimming pared 4 bases from V and 5 bases from J, leaving 16 bases between. The CDR3 loop reads CASSRLEWEHEQYF. The DNA for the CDR3 is TGTGCCAGCAGCAGGCTAGAGTGGGAGCACGAGCAGTACTTC. Supplemented by reference TRBV5-4 and TRBJ2-7, the full variable domain reads ETGVTQSPTHLIKTRGQQVTLRCSSQSGHNTVSWYQQALGQGPQFIFQYYREEENGRGNFPPRFSGLQFPNYSSELNVNALELDDSALYLCASSRLEWEHEQYFGPGTRLTVT.

The chain uses TRBV3-1 (or the pseudogene TRBV3-2) and TRBJ2-5, with 9 bases matching TRBD1. V lost 2 bases and J lost 4; bases outside the gene matches: 5. Germline lookup yields CDR1 LGHDT and CDR2 YNNKEL (reference sequence). This CDR3 has 15 amino acids. The CDR3 region has the DNA TGTGCCAGCAGCCAATTTCAGACAGGGGGAGAGACCCAGTACTTC. Translation gives CASSQFQTGGETQYF.

The V call is TRBV2, the J call TRBJ2-1; the D gene is possibly TRBD2 (5 bases). Deletions cut 3 bases from V and 9 bases from J, with 9 bases between. The CDR3 has 12 residues. The germline V gene encodes CDR1 SNHLY and CDR2 FYNNEI. For the CDR3, the DNA is TGTGCCAGCAGTGATAATAGCGCTGAGCAGTTCTTC. Protein sequence: CASSDNSAEQFF.

The chain recombines TRBV5-4 with TRBJ2-7, with D tentatively TRBD1 (8 bases). Germline CDR1 is SGHNT and CDR2 is YYREEE (reference sequence). CDR3 length: 15 residues. V dropped 0 bases and J dropped 2 bases, with 12 bases sitting between them. The CDR3 is CASSLATGGAYEQYF. The DNA of the CDR3 is TGTGCCAGCAGCTTGGCCACAGGGGGGGCCTACGAGCAGTACTTC.

V is TRBV4-3 and J is TRBJ2-3; 8 bases match TRBD2. CDR1 is LGHNA, CDR2 YSLEER, per germline. The junction had 6 bases not matched to a gene; V was cut back by 0 bases and J by 4 bases. This CDR3 has 16 residues. The CDR3 DNA follows: TGCGCCAGCAGCCAAGATACTAGCGGCCCCTCAGATACGCAGTATTTT. Protein: CASSQDTSGPSDTQYF.

This clone was recorded only once. The CDR3 sequence is CASSYPDRGGQPQHF. In DNA form, the CDR3 reads TGTGCCAGCAGTTATCCGGACAGGGGAGGTCAGCCCCAGCATTTT. The chain joins TRBV6-2 or TRBV6-3 to TRBJ1-5; TRBD1 aligns across 9 bases. V was clipped by 3 bases and J by 6 bases; unmatched bases: 6. The germline CDR1 and CDR2 sequences are MNHEY and SVGEGT. CDR3 length: 15 amino acids.

The chain carries TRBV6-1 and TRBJ2-7, with 7 bases identical to TRBD2. This CDR3 spans 16 amino acids. Germline lookup yields CDR1 MNHNS and CDR2 SASEGT. Trimming at V came to 0 bases and at J to 3 bases, leaving 8 bases not matched to a gene. Here the CDR3 reads CASSEAWGGVGYEQYF. In DNA form, the CDR3 reads TGTGCCAGCAGTGAAGCGTGGGGAGGGGTAGGCTACGAGCAGTACTTC.

This chain connects TRBV7-2 to TRBJ2-5, with 9 nucleotides matching TRBD2. CDR1 and CDR2 from the germline V gene are SGHTA and FQGNSA. The length of the CDR3 is 17 residues. Trimming at V came to 5 bases and at J to 3 bases, leaving 13 bases not matched to a gene. DNA of the CDR3: TGTGCCAGCAGCGGAGGGGACCTAGCGGGAAATGAAGAGACCCAGTACTTC. Amino acid sequence: CASSGGDLAGNEETQYF.